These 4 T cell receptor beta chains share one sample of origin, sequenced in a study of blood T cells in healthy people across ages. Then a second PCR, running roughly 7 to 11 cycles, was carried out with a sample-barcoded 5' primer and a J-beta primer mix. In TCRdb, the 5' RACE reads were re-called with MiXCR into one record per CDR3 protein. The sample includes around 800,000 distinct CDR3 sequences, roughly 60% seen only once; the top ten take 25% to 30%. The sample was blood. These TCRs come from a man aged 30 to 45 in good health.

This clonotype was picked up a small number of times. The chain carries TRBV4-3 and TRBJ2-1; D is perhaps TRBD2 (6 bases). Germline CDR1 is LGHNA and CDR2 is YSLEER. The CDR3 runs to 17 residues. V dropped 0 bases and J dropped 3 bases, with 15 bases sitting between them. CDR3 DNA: TGCGCCAGCAGCCAAGAAGCTAGCGAGGTGTACTACAATGAGCAGTTCTTC. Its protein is CASSQEASEVYYNEQFF.

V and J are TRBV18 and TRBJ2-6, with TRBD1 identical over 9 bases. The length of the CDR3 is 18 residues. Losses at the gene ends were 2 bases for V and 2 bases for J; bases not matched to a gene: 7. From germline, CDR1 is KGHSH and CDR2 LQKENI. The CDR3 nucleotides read TGTGCCAGCTCACCAAGGGGACAGGGTCTCACTGGGGCCAACGTCCTGACTTTC. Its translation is CASSPRGQGLTGANVLTF.

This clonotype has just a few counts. The CDR3 sequence: CASIPRSACRQHF. CDR3 DNA: TGTGCCAGCATCCCCAGGTCGGCCTGCAGGCAGCATTTT. The chain uses TRBV12-3 or TRBV12-4 and TRBJ1-5; no clear D. V dropped 7 bases and J dropped 13 bases, with 20 bases sitting between them. The CDR3 is made up of 13 amino acids.

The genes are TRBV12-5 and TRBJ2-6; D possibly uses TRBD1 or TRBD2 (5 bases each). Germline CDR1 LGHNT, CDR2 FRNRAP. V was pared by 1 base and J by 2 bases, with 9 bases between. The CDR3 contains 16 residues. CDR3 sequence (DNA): TGTGCTAGTGGTTTGGGAGAGGGGACTGGGGCCAACGTCCTGACTTTC. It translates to CASGLGEGTGANVLTF.